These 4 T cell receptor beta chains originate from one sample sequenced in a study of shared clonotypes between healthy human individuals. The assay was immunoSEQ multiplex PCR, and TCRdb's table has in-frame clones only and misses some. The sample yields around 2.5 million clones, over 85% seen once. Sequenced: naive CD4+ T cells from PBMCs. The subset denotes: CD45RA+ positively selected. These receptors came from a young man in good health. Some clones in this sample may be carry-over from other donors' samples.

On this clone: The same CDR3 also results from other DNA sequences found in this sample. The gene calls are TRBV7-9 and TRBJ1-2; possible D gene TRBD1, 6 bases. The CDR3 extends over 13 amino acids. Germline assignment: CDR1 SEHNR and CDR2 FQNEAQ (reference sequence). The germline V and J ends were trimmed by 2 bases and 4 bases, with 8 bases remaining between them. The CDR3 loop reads CASSLSDSYGYTF. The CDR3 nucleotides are TGTGCCAGCAGCTTATCGGACAGCTATGGCTACACCTTC.

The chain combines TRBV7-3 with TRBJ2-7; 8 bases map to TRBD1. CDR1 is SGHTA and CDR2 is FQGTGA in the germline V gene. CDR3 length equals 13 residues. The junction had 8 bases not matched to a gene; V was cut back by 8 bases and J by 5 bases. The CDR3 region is CASSVDREDEQYF. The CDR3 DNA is TGTGCCAGCTCGGTGGACAGGGAAGACGAGCAGTACTTC.

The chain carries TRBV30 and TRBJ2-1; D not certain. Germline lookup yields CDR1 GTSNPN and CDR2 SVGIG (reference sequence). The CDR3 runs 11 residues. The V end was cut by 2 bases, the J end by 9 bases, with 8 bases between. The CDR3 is CAWSYIGEQFF. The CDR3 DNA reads TGTGCCTGGAGTTATATTGGTGAGCAGTTCTTC.

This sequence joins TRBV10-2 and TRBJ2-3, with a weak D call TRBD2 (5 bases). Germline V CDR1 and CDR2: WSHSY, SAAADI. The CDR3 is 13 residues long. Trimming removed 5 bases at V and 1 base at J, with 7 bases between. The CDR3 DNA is TGCGCCAGCAGTCCCGGGGGCACAGATACGCAGTATTTT. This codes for CASSPGGTDTQYF.